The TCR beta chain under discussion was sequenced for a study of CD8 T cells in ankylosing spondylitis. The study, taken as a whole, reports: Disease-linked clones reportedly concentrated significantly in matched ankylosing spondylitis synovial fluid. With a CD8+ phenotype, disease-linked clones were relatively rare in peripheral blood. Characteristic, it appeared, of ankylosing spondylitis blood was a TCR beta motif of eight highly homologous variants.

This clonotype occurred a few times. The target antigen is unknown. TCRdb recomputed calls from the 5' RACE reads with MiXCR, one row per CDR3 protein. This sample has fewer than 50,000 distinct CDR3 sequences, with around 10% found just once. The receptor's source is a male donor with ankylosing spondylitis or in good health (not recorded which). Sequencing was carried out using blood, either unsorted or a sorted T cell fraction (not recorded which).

CDR3 bases: TGTGCCAGCAGCCCAGAGGCCGGGGGCAATCAGCCCCAGCATTTT. Amino acids: CASSPEAGGNQPQHF. The rearrangement joins TRBV7-8 to TRBJ1-5; D is undetermined. Trimming cost V 5 bases and J 2 bases, with 13 bases left between them. Germline CDR1 SGHVS, CDR2 FQNEAQ. CDR3 length: 15 residues.